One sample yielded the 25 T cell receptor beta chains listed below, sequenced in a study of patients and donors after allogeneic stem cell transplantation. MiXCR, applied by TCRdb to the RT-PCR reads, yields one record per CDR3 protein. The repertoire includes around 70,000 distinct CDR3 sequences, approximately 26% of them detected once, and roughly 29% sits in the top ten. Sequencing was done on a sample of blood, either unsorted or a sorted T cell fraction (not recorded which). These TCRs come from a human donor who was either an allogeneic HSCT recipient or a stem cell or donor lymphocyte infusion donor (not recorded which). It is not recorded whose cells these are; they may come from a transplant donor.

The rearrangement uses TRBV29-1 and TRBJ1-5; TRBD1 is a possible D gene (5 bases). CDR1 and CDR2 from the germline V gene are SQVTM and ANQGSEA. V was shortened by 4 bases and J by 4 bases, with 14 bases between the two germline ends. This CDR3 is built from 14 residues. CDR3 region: CSVGQGNPNQPQHF. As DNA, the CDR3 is TGCAGCGTTGGTCAGGGCAACCCGAATCAGCCCCAGCATTTT.

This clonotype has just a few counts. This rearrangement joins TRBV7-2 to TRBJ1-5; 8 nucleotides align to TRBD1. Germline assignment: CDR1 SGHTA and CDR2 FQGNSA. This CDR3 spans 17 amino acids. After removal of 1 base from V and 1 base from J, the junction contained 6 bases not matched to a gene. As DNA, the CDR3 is TGTGCCAGCAGCTTAGACTTTTGGACAGGGAGCAATCAGCCCCAGCATTTT. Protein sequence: CASSLDFWTGSNQPQHF. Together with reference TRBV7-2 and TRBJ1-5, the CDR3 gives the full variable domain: GAGVSQSPSNKVTEKGKDVELRCDPISGHTALYWYRQSLGQGLEFLIYFQGNSAPDKSGLPSDRFSAERTGGSVSTLTIQRTQQEDSAVYLCASSLDFWTGSNQPQHFGDGTRLSIL.

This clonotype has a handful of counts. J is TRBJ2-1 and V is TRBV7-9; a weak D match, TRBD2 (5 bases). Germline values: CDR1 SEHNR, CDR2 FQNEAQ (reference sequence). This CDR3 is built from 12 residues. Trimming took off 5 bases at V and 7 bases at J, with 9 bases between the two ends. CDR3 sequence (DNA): TGTGCCAGCAGCCCCGGGGAGAATGAGCAGTTCTTC. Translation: CASSPGENEQFF.

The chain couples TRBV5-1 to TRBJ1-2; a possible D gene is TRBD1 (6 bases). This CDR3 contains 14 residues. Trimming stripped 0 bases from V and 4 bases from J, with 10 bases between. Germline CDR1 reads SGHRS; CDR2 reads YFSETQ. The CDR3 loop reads CASSLGIGGYGYTF. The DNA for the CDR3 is TGCGCCAGCAGCTTGGGTATAGGGGGCTATGGCTACACCTTC.

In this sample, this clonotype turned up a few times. The CDR3 is CASSRPGAGQPQHF. The CDR3 bases are TGTGCCAGCAGCCGACCAGGAGCTGGTCAGCCCCAGCATTTT. This sequence joins TRBV5-5 and TRBJ1-5; D remains ambiguous. The CDR3 consists of 14 residues. The germline CDR1 and CDR2 sequences are SGHKS and YYEKEE (reference sequence). Trimming stripped 4 bases from V and 6 bases from J, with 14 bases between.

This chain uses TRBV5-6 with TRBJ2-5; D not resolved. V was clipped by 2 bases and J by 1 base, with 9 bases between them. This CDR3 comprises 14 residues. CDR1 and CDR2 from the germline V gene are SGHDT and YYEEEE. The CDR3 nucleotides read TGTGCCAGCAGCTTTGGGGTGACCCAAGAGACCCAGTACTTC. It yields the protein CASSFGVTQETQYF. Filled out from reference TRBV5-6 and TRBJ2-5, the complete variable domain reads DAGVTQSPTHLIKTRGQQVTLRCSPKSGHDTVSWYQQALGQGPQFIFQYYEEEERQRGNFPDRFSGHQFPNYSSELNVNALLLGDSALYLCASSFGVTQETQYFGPGTRLLVL.

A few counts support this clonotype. The CDR3 here is CASSLTTGLDEGYTF. As DNA, the CDR3 is TGTGCCAGCAGCTTGACGACAGGTTTGGATGAAGGCTACACCTTC. The rearrangement uses TRBV5-6 and TRBJ1-2; D perhaps matches TRBD1 (6 bases). The V end was cut by 1 base, the J end by 8 bases, with 18 bases between. This CDR3 has 15 residues. In germline, CDR1 is SGHDT, CDR2 YYEEEE.

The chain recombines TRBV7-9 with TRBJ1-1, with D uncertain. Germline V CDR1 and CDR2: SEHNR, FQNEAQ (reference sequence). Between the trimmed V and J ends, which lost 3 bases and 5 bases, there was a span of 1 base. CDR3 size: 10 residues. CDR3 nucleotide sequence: TGTGCCAGCAGCTTGACTGAAGCTTTCTTT. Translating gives CASSLTEAFF.

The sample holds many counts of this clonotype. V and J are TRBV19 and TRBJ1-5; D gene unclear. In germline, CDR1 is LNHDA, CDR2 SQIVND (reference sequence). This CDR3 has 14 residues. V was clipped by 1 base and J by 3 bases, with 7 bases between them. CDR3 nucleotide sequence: TGTGCCAGTAGTATAGTAAGCATCAATCAGCCCCAGCATTTT. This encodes CASSIVSINQPQHF.

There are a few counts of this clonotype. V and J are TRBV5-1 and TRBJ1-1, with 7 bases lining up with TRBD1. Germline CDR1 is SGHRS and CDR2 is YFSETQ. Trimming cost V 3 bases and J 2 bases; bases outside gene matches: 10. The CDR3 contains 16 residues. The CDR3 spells CASSYIEDRTNTEAFF. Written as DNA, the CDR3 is TGCGCCAGCAGCTACATAGAGGACAGGACCAACACTGAAGCTTTCTTT.

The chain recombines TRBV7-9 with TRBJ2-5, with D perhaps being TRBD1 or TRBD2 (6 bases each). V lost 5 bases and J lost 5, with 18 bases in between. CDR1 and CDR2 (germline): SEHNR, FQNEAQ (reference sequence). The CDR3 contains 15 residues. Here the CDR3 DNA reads TGTGCCAGCAGCCCCTTGGTTAGAGGGGGGGAGACCCAGTACTTC. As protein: CASSPLVRGGETQYF.

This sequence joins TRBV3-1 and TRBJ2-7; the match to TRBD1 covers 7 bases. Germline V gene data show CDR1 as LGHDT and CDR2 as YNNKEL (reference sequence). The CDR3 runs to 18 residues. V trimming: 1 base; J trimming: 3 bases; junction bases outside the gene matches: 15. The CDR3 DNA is TGTGCCAGCAGCCAAGGTGGCCGACTGGGACAGACGATCTACGAGCAGTACTTC. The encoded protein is CASSQGGRLGQTIYEQYF.

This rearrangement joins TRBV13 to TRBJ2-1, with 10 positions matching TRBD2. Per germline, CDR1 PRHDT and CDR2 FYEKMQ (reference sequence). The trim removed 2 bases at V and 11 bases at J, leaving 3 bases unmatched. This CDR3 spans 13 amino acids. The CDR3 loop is CASSLLAGAKQFF. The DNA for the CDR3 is TGTGCCAGCAGCTTACTAGCGGGAGCTAAGCAGTTCTTC.

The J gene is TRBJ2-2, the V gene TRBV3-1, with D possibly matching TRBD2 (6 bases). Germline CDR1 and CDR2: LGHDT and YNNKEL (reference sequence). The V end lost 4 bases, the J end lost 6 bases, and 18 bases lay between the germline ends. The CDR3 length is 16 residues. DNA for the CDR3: TGTGCCAGCAGCCCCCCAAGACTAGGTCTTGCCGGGGAGCTGTTTTTT. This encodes CASSPPRLGLAGELFF.

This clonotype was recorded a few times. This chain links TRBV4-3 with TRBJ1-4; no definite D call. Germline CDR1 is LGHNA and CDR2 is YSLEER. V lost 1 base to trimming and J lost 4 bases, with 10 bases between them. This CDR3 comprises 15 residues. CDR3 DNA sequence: TGCGCCAGCAGCCAAGTTCGAGGTCGTAATGAAAAACTGTTTTTT. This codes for CASSQVRGRNEKLFF.

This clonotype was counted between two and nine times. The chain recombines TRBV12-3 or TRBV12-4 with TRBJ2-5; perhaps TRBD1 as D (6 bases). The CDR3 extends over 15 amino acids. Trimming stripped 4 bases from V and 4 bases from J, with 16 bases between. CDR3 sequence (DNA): TGTGCCAGCAGTTCCCTGGACAGTCGGCCAGAGACCCAGTACTTC. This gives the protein CASSSLDSRPETQYF.

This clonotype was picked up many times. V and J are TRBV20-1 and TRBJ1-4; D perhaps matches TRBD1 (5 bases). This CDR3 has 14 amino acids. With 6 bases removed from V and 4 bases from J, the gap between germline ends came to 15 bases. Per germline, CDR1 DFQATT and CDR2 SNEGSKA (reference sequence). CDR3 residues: CSARGGALNEKLFF. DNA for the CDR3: TGCAGTGCGAGGGGAGGGGCGCTTAATGAAAAACTGTTTTTT.

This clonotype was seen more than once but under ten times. The CDR3 reads CATSRDDSGQKNEKLFF. The DNA of the CDR3 is TGTGCCACCAGCAGAGATGACTCGGGACAGAAGAATGAAAAACTGTTTTTT. The chain couples TRBV15 to TRBJ1-4; TRBD1 matches at 7 bases. Trimming took 0 bases from V and 5 from J; bases not matched to a gene: 9. Germline CDR1 is LNHNV and CDR2 is YYDKDF (reference sequence). This CDR3 region has 17 residues.

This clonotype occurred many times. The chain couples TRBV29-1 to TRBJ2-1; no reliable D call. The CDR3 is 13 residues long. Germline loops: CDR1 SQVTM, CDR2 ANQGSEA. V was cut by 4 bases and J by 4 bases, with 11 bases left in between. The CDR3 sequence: CSVGAVLYNEQFF. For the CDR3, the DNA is TGCAGCGTTGGGGCGGTCCTTTACAATGAGCAGTTCTTC.

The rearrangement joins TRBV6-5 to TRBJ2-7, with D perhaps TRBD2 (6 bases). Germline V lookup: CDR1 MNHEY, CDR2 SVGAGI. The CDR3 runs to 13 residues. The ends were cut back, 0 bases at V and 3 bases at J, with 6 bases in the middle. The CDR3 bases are TGTGCCAGCAGTTACTCGCGGGGCTACGAGCAGTACTTC. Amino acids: CASSYSRGYEQYF.

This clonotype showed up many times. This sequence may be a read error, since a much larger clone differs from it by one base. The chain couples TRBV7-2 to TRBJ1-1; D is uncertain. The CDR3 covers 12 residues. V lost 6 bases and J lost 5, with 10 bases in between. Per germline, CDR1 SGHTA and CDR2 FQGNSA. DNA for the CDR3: TGTGCCAGCAGTCCCGGGTGGACTGAAGCTTTCTTT. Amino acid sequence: CASSPGWTEAFF.

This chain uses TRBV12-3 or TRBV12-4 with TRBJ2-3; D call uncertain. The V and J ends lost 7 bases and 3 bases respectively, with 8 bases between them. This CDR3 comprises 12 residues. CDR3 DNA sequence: TGTGCCAGCACCCTGCGTACAGATACGCAGTATTTT. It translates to CASTLRTDTQYF.

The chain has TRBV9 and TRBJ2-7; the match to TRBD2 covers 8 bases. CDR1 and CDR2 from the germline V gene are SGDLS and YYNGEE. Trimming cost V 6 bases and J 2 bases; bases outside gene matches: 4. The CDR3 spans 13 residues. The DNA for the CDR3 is TGTGCCAGCAACAGAGCGGGAGCCTACGAGCAGTACTTC. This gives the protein CASNRAGAYEQYF.

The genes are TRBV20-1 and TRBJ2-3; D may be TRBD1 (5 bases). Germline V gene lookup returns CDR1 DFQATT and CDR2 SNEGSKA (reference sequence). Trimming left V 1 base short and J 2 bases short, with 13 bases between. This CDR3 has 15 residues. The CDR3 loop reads CSARGVQGDTDTQYF. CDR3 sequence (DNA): TGCAGTGCTAGAGGAGTTCAGGGCGACACAGATACGCAGTATTTT.

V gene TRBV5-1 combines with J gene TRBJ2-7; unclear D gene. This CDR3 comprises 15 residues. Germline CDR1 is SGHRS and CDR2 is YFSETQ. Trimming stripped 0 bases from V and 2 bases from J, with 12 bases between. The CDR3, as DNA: TGCGCCAGCAGCTTGGGTGGCTTTCCGACCTACGAGCAGTACTTC. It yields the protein CASSLGGFPTYEQYF.